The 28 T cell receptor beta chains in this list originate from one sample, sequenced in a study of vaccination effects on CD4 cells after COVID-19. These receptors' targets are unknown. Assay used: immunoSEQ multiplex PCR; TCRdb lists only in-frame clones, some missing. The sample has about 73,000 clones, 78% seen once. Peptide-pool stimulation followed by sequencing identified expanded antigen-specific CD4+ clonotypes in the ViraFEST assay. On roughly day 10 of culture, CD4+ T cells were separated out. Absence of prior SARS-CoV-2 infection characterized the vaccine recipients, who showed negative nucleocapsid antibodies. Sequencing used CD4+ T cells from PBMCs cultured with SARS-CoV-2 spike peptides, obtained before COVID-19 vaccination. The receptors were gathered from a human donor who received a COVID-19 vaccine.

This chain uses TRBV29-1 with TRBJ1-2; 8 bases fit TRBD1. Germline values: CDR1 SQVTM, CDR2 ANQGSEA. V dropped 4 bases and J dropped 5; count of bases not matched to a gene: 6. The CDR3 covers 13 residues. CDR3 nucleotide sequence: TGCAGCGTTGTTGTACAGGGGGATTATGGCTACACCTTC. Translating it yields CSVVVQGDYGYTF.

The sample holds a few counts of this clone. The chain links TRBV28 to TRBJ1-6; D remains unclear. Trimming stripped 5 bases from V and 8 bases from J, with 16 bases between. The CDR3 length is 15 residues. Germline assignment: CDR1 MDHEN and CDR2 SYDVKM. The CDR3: CASSGFGDDDSPLHF. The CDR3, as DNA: TGTGCCAGCAGTGGGTTCGGCGATGATGATTCACCCCTCCACTTT.

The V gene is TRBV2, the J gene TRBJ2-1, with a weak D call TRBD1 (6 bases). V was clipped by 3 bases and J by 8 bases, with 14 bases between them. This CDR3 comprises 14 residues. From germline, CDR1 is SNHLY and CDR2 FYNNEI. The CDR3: CASSDGRGLHEQFF. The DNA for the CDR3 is TGTGCCAGCAGTGATGGCAGGGGTTTACATGAGCAGTTCTTC.

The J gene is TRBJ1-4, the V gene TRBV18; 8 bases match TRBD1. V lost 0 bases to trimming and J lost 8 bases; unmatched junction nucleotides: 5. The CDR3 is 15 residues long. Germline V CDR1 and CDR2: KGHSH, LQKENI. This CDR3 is CASSPPGQGGEKLFF. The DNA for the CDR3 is TGTGCCAGCTCACCACCTGGACAGGGAGGGGAAAAACTGTTTTTT.

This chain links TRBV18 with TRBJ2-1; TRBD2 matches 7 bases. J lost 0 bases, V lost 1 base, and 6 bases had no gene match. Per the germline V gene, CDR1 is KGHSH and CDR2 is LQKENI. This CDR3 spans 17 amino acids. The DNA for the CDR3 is TGTGCCAGCTCACCACGCGGGGGTCCCAGCTCCTACAATGAGCAGTTCTTC. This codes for CASSPRGGPSSYNEQFF.

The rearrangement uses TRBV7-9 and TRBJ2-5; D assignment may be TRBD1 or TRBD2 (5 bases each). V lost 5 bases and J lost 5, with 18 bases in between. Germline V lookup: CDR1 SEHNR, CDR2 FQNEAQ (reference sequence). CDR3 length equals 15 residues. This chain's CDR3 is CASSPTGTMAETQYF. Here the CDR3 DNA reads TGTGCCAGCAGCCCAACCGGGACGATGGCGGAGACCCAGTACTTC.

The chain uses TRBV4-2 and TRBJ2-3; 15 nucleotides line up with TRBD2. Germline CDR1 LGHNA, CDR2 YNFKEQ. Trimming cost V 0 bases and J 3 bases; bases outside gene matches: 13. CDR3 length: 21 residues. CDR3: CASSQDLGLAGGLGWTDTQYF. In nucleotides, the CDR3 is TGTGCCAGCAGCCAAGATCTGGGACTAGCGGGGGGCCTGGGGTGGACAGATACGCAGTATTTT.

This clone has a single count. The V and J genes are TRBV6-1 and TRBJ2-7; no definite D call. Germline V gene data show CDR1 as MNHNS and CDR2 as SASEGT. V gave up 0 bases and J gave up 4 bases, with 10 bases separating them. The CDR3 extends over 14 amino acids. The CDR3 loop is CASSEALLVYEQYV. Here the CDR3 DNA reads TGTGCCAGCAGTGAAGCGCTATTAGTGTACGAGCAGTACGTC.

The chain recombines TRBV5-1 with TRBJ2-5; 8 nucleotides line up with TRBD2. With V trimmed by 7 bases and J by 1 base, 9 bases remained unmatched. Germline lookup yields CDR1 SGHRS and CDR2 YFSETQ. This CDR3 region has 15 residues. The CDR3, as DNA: TGCGCCAGCCGCCGGGGGGGCGAGCTCCAAGAGACCCAGTACTTC. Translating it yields CASRRGGELQETQYF.

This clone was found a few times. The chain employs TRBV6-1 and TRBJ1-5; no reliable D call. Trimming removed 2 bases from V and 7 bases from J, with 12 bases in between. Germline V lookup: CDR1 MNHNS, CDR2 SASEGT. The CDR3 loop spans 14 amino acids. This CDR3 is CASSERGYNQPQHF. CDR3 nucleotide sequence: TGTGCCAGCAGTGAAAGAGGGTATAACCAGCCCCAGCATTTT.

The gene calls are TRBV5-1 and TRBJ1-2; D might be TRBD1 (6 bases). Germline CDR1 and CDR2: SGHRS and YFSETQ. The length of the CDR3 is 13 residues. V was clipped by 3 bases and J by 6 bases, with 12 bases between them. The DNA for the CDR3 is TGCGCCAGCAGCTCGACAGGACAAGATGGCTACACCTTC. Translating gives CASSSTGQDGYTF. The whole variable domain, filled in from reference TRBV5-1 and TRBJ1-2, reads KAGVTQTPRYLIKTRGQQVTLSCSPISGHRSVSWYQQTPGQGLQFLFEYFSETQRNKGNFPGRFSGRQFSNSRSEMNVSTLELGDSALYLCASSSTGQDGYTFGSGTRLTVV.

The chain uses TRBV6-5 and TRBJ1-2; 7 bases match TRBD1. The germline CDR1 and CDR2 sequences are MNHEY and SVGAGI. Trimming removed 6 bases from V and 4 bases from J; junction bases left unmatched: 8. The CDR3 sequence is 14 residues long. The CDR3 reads CASRQGQKLYGYTF. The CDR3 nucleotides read TGTGCCAGCAGACAGGGGCAGAAGCTCTATGGCTACACCTTC.

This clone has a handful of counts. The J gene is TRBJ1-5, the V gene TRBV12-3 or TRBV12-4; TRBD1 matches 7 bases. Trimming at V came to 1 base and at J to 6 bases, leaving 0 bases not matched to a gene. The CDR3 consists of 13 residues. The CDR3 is CASSLEGAQPQHF. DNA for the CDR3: TGTGCCAGCAGTTTAGAGGGGGCTCAGCCCCAGCATTTT.

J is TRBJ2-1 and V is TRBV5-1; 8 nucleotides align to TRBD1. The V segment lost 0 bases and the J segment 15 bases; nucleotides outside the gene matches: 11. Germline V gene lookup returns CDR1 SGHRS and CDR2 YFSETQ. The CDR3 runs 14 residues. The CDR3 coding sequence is TGCGCCAGCAGCTTGGAAATGGTTGGACAGGGTATGTTCTTC. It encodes CASSLEMVGQGMFF.

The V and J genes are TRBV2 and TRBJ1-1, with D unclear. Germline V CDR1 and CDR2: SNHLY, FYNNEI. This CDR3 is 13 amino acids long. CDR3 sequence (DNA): TGTGTCACAGCACTTGCAGAGAACACTGAAGCTTTCTTT. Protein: CVTALAENTEAFF.

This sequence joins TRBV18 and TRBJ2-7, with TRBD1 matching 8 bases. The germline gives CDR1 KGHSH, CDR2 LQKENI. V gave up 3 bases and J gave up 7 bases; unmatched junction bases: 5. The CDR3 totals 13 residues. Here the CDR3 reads CASSPDREWEQYV. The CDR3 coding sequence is TGTGCCAGCTCACCGGACAGGGAGTGGGAGCAGTACGTC.

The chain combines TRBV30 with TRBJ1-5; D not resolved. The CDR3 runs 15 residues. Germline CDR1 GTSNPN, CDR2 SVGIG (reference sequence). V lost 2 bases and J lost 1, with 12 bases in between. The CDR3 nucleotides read TGTGCCTGGAGTACTCACTCGAGAAGCAATCAGCCCCAGCATTTT. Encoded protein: CAWSTHSRSNQPQHF.

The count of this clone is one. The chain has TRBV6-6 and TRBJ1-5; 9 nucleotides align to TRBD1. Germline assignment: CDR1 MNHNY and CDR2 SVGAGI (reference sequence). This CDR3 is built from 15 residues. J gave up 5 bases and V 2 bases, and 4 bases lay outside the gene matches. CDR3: CASSYVTGGYQPQHF. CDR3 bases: TGTGCCAGCAGTTACGTGACAGGGGGTTATCAGCCCCAGCATTTT.

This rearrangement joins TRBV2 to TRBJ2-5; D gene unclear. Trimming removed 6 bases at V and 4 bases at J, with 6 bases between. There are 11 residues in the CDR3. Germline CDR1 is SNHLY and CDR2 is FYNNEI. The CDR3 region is CASSVTETQYF. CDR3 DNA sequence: TGTGCCAGCAGCGTAACAGAGACCCAGTACTTC.

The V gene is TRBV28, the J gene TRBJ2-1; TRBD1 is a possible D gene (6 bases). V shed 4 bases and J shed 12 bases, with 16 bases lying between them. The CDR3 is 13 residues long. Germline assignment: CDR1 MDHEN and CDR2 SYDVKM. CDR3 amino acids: CASSSTGFRGQFF. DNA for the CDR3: TGTGCCAGCAGTTCCACAGGGTTTCGGGGGCAGTTCTTC.

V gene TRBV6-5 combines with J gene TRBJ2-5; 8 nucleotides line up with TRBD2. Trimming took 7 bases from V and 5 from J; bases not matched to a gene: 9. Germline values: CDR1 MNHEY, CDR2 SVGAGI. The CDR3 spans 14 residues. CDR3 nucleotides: TGTGCCAGCACCTACAGGGAGCGGGGGGAGACCCAGTACTTC. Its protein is CASTYRERGETQYF.

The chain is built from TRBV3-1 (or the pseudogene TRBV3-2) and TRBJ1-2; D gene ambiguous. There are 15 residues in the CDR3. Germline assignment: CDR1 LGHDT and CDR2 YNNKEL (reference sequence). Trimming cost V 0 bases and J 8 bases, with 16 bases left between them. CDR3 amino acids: CASSQDWEGLKGYTF. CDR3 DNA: TGTGCCAGCAGCCAAGATTGGGAAGGATTAAAGGGCTACACCTTC.

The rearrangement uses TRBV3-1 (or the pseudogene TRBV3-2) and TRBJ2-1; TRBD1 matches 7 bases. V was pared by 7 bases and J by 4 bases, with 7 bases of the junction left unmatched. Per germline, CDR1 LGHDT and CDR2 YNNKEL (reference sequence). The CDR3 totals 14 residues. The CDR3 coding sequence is TGTGCCAGCACCCGGGACAGTACTTACAATGAGCAGTTCTTC. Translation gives CASTRDSTYNEQFF.

In DNA, the CDR3 is TGTGCCAGCAGCTTGGAGGACTACAATGAGCAGTTCTTC. Protein product: CASSLEDYNEQFF. This chain joins TRBV5-4 and TRBJ2-1, with D unclear. The CDR3 extends over 13 amino acids. CDR1 is SGHNT, CDR2 YYREEE, per germline (reference sequence). Trimming removed 0 bases from V and 3 bases from J, with 4 bases in between.

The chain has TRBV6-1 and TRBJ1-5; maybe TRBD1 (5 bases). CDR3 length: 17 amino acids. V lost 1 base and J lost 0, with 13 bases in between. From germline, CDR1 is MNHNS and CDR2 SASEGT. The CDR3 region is CASSEEGTPRSNQPQHF. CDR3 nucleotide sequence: TGTGCCAGCAGTGAAGAGGGGACGCCTCGTAGCAATCAGCCCCAGCATTTT.

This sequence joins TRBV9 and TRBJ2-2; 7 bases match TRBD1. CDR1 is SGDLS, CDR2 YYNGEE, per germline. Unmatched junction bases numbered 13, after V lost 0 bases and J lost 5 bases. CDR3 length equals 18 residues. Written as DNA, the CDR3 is TGTGCCAGCAGCGTAGTCCCCCGACAGGGAAAGGATACCGGGGAGCTGTTTTTT. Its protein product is CASSVVPRQGKDTGELFF.

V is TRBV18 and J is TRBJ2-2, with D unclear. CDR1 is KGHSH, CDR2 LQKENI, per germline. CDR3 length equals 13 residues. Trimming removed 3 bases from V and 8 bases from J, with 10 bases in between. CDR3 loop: CASSPDLSGELFF. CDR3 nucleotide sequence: TGTGCCAGCTCACCCGACTTGTCGGGGGAGCTGTTTTTT. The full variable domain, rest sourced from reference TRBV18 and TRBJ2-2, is NAGVMQNPRHLVRRRGQEARLRCSPMKGHSHVYWYRQLPEEGLKFMVYLQKENIIDESGMPKERFSAEFPKEGPSILRIQQVVRGDSAAYFCASSPDLSGELFFGEGSRLTVL.

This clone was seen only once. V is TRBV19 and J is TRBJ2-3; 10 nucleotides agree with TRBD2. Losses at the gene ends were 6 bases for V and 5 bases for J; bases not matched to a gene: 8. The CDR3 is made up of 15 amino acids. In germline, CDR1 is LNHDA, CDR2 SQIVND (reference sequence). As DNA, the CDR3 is TGTGCCAGTAGGGAGAGCGGGGGGGCGGTAGATACGCAGTATTTT. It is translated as CASRESGGAVDTQYF.